A selection of T cell receptor beta chains follows, all from one sample in a study of T cell changes during pregnancy in multiple sclerosis. Sequencing was performed with immunoSEQ multiplex PCR; in TCRdb, only in-frame clones are kept and a portion is missing. Seen here are about 110,000 clones, roughly nine tenths observed once, and the top ten hold roughly 1.6%. The sample was peripheral blood, taken before pregnancy. The receptors derive from a female donor with multiple sclerosis, enrolled in a pregnancy study. Each CDR3 is given with its conserved first and last residue. Fields, in order: clone size, D gene, J gene, V gene, CDR3 DNA, CDR3 protein. D genes are given only for firm matches. Part of the rows lack a size; the others show once, few, many or a class for expanded clones.

>NA|TRBD2|TRBJ2-3|TRBV6-1
TGTGCCAGCAGTGAGCGATCTAGCGGGAGTATCACAGATACGCAGTATTTT
CASSERSSGSITDTQYF
>NA|NA|TRBJ2-7|TRBV4-3
TGCGCCAGCAGCCAAGGACAGCTCTCCTACGAGCAGTACTTC
CASSQGQLSYEQYF
>once|TRBD1|TRBJ1-2|TRBV6-1
TGTGCCAGCAGGGGGACAGGGGGCGACTATGGCTACACCTTC
CASRGTGGDYGYTF
>NA|TRBD1|TRBJ2-3|TRBV7-9
TGTGCCAGCAGCTTAGCGGGACAGGGAATTGCAGATACGCAGTATTTT
CASSLAGQGIADTQYF
>NA|TRBD1|TRBJ2-1|TRBV11-2
TGTGCCAGCAGCCCGGGGACAGGGACGTACAATGAGCAGTTCTTC
CASSPGTGTYNEQFF
>few|NA|TRBJ2-3|TRBV12-2
TGTGCAAGTCGCTCGCCGGGGGGGGATACGCAGTATTTT
CASRSPGGDTQYF
>NA|TRBD1|TRBJ1-1|TRBV27
TGTGCCAGCAGTCCCGAGGGACAGGGGGTAATGAACACTGAAGCTTTCTTT
CASSPEGQGVMNTEAFF
>NA|TRBD2|TRBJ2-5|TRBV5-1
TGCGCCAGCAGCCCCAGGACTAGCGGGAGGGCCGTTATCGGGGAGACCCAGTACTTC
CASSPRTSGRAVIGETQYF
>NA|TRBD1|TRBJ2-3|TRBV10-3
TGTGCCGTTTCCGGGACAGGGGACCAGGATACGCAGTATTTT
CAVSGTGDQDTQYF
>NA|TRBD2|TRBJ2-3|TRBV6-1
TGTGCCAGCAGTGAACTAGCGGGGGAGGTCGATACGCAGTATTTT
CASSELAGEVDTQYF
>NA|NA|TRBJ1-1|TRBV5-5
TGTGCCAGCAGCTTGGGGGCCCGGAACACTGAAGCTTTCTTT
CASSLGARNTEAFF
>NA|NA|TRBJ1-1|TRBV10-3
TGTGCCATCAGTGACTACGGGTCGAGGACTGAAGCTTTCTTT
CAISDYGSRTEAFF
>NA|NA|TRBJ1-4|TRBV7-2
TGTGCCAGCAGCCCGGGTGGTTTTAATGAAAAACTGTTTTTT
CASSPGGFNEKLFF
>few|NA|TRBJ1-1|TRBV27
TGTGCCAGCAGCAATCAGGGTACTGAAGCTTTCTTT
CASSNQGTEAFF
>NA|NA|TRBJ1-1|TRBV13
TGTGCCAGCAGCTTAGAGGGAGGCTCGAACACTGAAGCTTTCTTT
CASSLEGGSNTEAFF
>NA|NA|TRBJ1-6|TRBV5-1
TGCGCCAGCTCCCTACTGGGGAGGAATTCACCCCTCCACTTT
CASSLLGRNSPLHF
>NA|TRBD2|TRBJ2-1|TRBV14
TGTGCCAGCAGCAAACTAGCGGGCTCCTACAATGAGCAGTTCTTC
CASSKLAGSYNEQFF
>NA|TRBD1|TRBJ1-3|TRBV5-1
TGCGCCAGCAGCTTGACAGGGGGTAAACTCTCTGGAAACACCATATATTTT
CASSLTGGKLSGNTIYF
>NA|NA|TRBJ2-3|TRBV19
TGTGCCAGCCGCTTAGTGGGCACAGATACGCAGTATTTT
CASRLVGTDTQYF
>NA|TRBD1|TRBJ2-1|TRBV9
TGTGCCAGCAGCCCCTTAAAAGGGACAGGGATGAATGAGCAGTTCTTC
CASSPLKGTGMNEQFF
>NA|NA|TRBJ1-6|TRBV19
TGTGCCAGTAGTATAACCCCCGGGAGCTCCTATAATTCACCCCTCCACTTT
CASSITPGSSYNSPLHF
>once|NA|TRBJ1-2|TRBV2
TGTGCCAGCAGTGAAGCAGGAGGGGCTGGCTATGGCTACACCTTC
CASSEAGGAGYGYTF
>NA|NA|TRBJ2-7|TRBV2
TGTGCCAGCAGTGAAAATTTTCAGGTGACATACGAGCAGTACTTC
CASSENFQVTYEQYF
>NA|TRBD1|TRBJ1-2|TRBV20-1
TGCAGTGCTAGGCAGGACAGGCCCAGTACCTTC
CSARQDRPSTF
>few|NA|TRBJ2-1|TRBV4-1
TGCGCCAGCAGCCAAGAGGCAGGGGTACCTGAGCAGTTCTTC
CASSQEAGVPEQFF
>once|TRBD2|TRBJ2-1|TRBV7-2
TGTGCCAGCAGCTTTAGCGGGCACCACGTCTACAATGAGCAGTTCTTC
CASSFSGHHVYNEQFF
>NA|NA|TRBJ2-2|TRBV15
TGTGCCACCAGCGGAGTAGGGGTTACCGGGGAGCTGTTTTTT
CATSGVGVTGELFF
>NA|TRBD2|TRBJ2-1|TRBV7-2
TGTGCCAGCAGCTTAGGGGTGCGGGGGGGCTTGGATGAGCAGTTCTTC
CASSLGVRGGLDEQFF
>NA|NA|TRBJ2-1|TRBV7-3
TGTGCCAGCAGCTTAGGACAGCAATACAATGAGCAGTTCTTC
CASSLGQQYNEQFF
>NA|TRBD1|TRBJ2-5|TRBV28
TGTGCCAGCAGCCTGGACAGGGCGGGTGAGACCCAGTACTTC
CASSLDRAGETQYF
>NA|TRBD1|TRBJ1-1|TRBV11-2
TGTGCCAGCAGCCTGGACAGGGGCGGGACTGAAGCTTTCTTT
CASSLDRGGTEAFF
>NA|TRBD2|TRBJ2-7|TRBV27
TGTGCCAGCAGTTCTTGGGGAGGGAGGGCCTACGAGCAGTACTTC
CASSSWGGRAYEQYF
>NA|NA|TRBJ1-6|TRBV7-9
TGTGCCAGCAGCTTAGTTCAGGGCAGGTCCCTCCACTTT
CASSLVQGRSLHF
>NA|TRBD2|TRBJ2-1|TRBV5-4
TGTGCCAGCAGTTCTATAGCGGGGGGACTTGACAATGAGCAGTTCTTC
CASSSIAGGLDNEQFF
>NA|TRBD1|TRBJ1-2|TRBV6-5
TGTGCCAGCAGTTTGGGACAGGCAGGCGGCTACACCTTC
CASSLGQAGGYTF
>NA|TRBD1|TRBJ2-3|TRBV7-2
TGTGCCAGCAGCCTGCGGACAGGGAAGTCGCCCCATACGCAGTATTTT
CASSLRTGKSPHTQYF
>NA|NA|TRBJ1-5|TRBV2
TGTGCCAGCAGTGAAGAGGAGGGCTGGCAGCCCCAGCATTTT
CASSEEEGWQPQHF
>NA|NA|TRBJ2-7|TRBV10-2
TGCGCCAGCAGTGAGTCGGGGCAGGGTTTCGTCGGTTCCCACGAGCAGTACTTC
CASSESGQGFVGSHEQYF
>NA|TRBD1|TRBJ2-4|TRBV28
TGTGCCAGCAGGCTGACAGGGGGGGGAAACATTCAGTACTTC
CASRLTGGGNIQYF
>once|NA|TRBJ2-2|TRBV9
TGTGCCAGCAGCGTAGTCGTCACCGGGGAGCTGTTTTTT
CASSVVVTGELFF
>NA|NA|TRBJ1-4|TRBV4-3
TGCGCCAGCAGCCAAGATGGGGGGGCAGCTAATGAAAAACTGTTTTTT
CASSQDGGAANEKLFF
>NA|NA|TRBJ2-4|TRBV4-1
TGCGCCAGCAGCCAAGAATATGGGATGGCGGGATGGGGCAAAAACATTCAGTACTTC
CASSQEYGMAGWGKNIQYF
>NA|TRBD2|TRBJ2-3|TRBV6-1
TGTGCCAGCAATGGACTCAGCGGGGGCACAGATACGCAGTATTTT
CASNGLSGGTDTQYF
>NA|TRBD2|TRBJ2-5|TRBV5-5
TGTGCCAGCAGCTTGGTTAGCGGGGGGCGCACGGAGACCCAGTACTTC
CASSLVSGGRTETQYF
>NA|NA|TRBJ2-3|TRBV7-2
TGTGCCAGCAGCTTAGCGGGGGCGTCGGGAGATACGCAGTATTTT
CASSLAGASGDTQYF
>NA|NA|TRBJ2-7|TRBV11-2
TGTGCCAGCAGCTTACCGGGAGAGGCCTACGAGCAGTACTTC
CASSLPGEAYEQYF
>NA|NA|TRBJ2-2|TRBV28
TGTGCCAGCAGTTTGCACAGTAACACCGGGGAGCTGTTTTTT
CASSLHSNTGELFF
>NA|NA|TRBJ1-2|TRBV6-1
TGTGCCAGCAGTGAAGGATCCGCCTTCGGTGGCTACACCTTC
CASSEGSAFGGYTF